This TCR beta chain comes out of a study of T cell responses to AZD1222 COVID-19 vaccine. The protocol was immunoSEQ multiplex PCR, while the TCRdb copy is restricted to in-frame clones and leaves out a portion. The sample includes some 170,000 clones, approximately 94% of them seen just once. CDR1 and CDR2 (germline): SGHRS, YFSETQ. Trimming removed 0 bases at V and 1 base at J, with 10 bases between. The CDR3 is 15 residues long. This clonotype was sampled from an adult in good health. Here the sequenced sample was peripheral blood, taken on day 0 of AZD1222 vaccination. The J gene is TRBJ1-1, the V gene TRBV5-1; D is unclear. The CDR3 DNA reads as TGCGCCAGCAGCTTGGCCGGGCACCGGAACACTGAAGCTTTCTTT. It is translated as CASSLAGHRNTEAFF.